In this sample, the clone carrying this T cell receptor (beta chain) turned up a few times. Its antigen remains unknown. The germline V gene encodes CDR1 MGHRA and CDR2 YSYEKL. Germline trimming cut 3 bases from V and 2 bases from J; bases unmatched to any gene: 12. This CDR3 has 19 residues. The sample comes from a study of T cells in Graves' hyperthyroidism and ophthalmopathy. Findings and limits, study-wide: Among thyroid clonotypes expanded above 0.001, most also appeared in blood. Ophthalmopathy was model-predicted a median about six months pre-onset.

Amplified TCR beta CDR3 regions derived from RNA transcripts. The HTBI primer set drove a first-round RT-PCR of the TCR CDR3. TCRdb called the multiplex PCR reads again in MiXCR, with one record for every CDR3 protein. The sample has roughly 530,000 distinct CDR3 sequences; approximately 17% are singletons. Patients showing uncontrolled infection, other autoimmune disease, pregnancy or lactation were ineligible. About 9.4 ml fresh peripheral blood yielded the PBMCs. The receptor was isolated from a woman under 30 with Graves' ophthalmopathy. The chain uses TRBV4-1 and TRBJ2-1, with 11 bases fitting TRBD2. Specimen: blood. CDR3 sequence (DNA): TGCGCCAGCAGCCAGAGGATACTAGCGGGGGCCCTGACCTACAATGAGCAGTTCTTC. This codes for CASSQRILAGALTYNEQFF.